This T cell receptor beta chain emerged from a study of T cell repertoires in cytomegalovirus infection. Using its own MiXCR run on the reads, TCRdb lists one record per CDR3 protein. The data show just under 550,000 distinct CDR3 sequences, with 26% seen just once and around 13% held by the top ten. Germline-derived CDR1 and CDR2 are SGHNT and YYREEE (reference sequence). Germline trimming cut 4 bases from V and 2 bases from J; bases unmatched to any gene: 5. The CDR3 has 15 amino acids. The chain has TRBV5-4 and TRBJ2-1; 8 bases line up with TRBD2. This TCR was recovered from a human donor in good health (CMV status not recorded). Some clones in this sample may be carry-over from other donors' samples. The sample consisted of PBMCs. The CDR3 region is CASSPPSGPYNEQFF. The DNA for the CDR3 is TGTGCCAGCAGCCCACCTAGCGGGCCCTACAATGAGCAGTTCTTC.